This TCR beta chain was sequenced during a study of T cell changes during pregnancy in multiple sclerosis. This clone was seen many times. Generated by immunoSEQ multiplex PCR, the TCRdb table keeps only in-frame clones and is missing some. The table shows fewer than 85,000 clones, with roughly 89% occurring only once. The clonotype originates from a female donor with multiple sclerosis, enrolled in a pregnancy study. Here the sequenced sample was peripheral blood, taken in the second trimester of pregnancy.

CDR3 loop: CASSPLAAGTEAVEQYF. In nucleotides, the CDR3 is TGTGCCAGCAGCCCCTTGGCCGCCGGGACAGAGGCCGTCGAGCAGTACTTC. This chain uses TRBV7-9 with TRBJ2-7, with 7 nucleotides matching TRBD1. J was trimmed by 6 bases and V by 5 bases; bases with no gene match: 19. CDR3 length: 17 amino acids. CDR1 and CDR2 from the germline V gene are SEHNR and FQNEAQ (reference sequence).